The 13 T cell receptor beta chains below come from one sample, sequenced in a study of cytomegalovirus exposure and HLA in healthy donors. The repertoire was sequenced with immunoSEQ multiplex PCR; TCRdb's copy has only in-frame clones and lacks some. The sample consists of about 280,000 clones, roughly 88% of them appearing once. The sequenced sample consisted of PBMCs. The origin of the receptors is a woman between 18 and 29 years old in good health and CMV-seronegative.

The J gene is TRBJ2-5, the V gene TRBV29-1; perhaps TRBD1 as D (6 bases). With 7 bases removed from V and 2 bases from J, the gap between germline ends came to 17 bases. Germline loops: CDR1 SQVTM, CDR2 ANQGSEA. This CDR3 region has 14 residues. The CDR3 coding sequence is TGCAGCGCCGGAGGAACAGGGATTCAAGAGACCCAGTACTTC. Its translation is CSAGGTGIQETQYF.

The V gene is TRBV15, the J gene TRBJ2-1; possible D gene TRBD2, 6 bases. This CDR3 is built from 16 residues. V lost 0 bases and J lost 2, with 11 bases in between. The germline gives CDR1 LNHNV, CDR2 YYDKDF (reference sequence). The CDR3: CATSRDGGVPYNEQFF. CDR3 DNA sequence: TGTGCCACCAGCAGAGATGGCGGGGTCCCCTACAATGAGCAGTTCTTC.

This clone was seen a handful of times. The chain employs TRBV19 and TRBJ1-5, with D possibly being TRBD1 (5 bases). The germline gives CDR1 LNHDA, CDR2 SQIVND (reference sequence). This CDR3 is built from 14 residues. V was shortened by 6 bases and J by 4 bases, with 13 bases between the two germline ends. CDR3 sequence: CASSRRGGNQPQHF. In DNA, the CDR3 is TGTGCCAGTAGCCGGAGGGGCGGAAATCAGCCCCAGCATTTT.

The gene calls are TRBV30 and TRBJ1-5; no reliable D call. The CDR3 sequence is 15 residues long. CDR1 and CDR2 from the germline V gene are GTSNPN and SVGIG (reference sequence). V shed 0 bases and J shed 3 bases, with 12 bases lying between them. Here the CDR3 DNA reads TGTGCCTGGAGTGTAAGAGGCCTACTCAATCAGCCCCAGCATTTT. Translating it yields CAWSVRGLLNQPQHF.

As DNA, the CDR3 is TGTGCCAGTAGTGGGAGGAGAATGGAGGTCTTCGGTGGCTACACCTTC. Its protein is CASSGRRMEVFGGYTF. The chain is built from TRBV19 and TRBJ1-2, with D unclear. The length of the CDR3 is 16 residues. CDR1 is LNHDA and CDR2 is SQIVND in the germline V gene (reference sequence). Trimming took 5 bases from V and 7 from J, leaving 23 bases between them.

The rearrangement links TRBV28 to TRBJ2-3; 7 bases match TRBD1. The germline V gene has CDR1 MDHEN and CDR2 SYDVKM. Trimming removed 5 bases from V and 0 bases from J; junction bases left unmatched: 14. The CDR3 is 18 residues long. CDR3 sequence: CASSRSTGDEGSTDTQYF. Here the CDR3 DNA reads TGTGCCAGCAGTCGTTCTACAGGGGACGAGGGGAGCACAGATACGCAGTATTTT. Filled out from reference TRBV28 and TRBJ2-3, the complete variable domain reads DVKVTQSSRYLVKRTGEKVFLECVQDMDHENMFWYRQDPGLGLRLIYFSYDVKMKEKGDIPEGYSVSREKKERFSLILESASTNQTSMYLCASSRSTGDEGSTDTQYFGPGTRLTVL.

J is TRBJ1-2 and V is TRBV7-2; D is uncertain. CDR3 length: 14 amino acids. The ends were cut back, 6 bases at V and 2 bases at J, with 13 bases in the middle. CDR1 is SGHTA and CDR2 is FQGNSA in the germline V gene. The CDR3 nucleotides read TGTGCCAGCAGTCGACCCGACTGGAACTATGGCTACACCTTC. Translation gives CASSRPDWNYGYTF.

The chain uses TRBV4-1 and TRBJ2-7, with D hard to call. Germline V lookup: CDR1 MGHRA, CDR2 YSYEKL. Trimming removed 0 bases from V and 3 bases from J, with 9 bases in between. The CDR3 extends over 14 amino acids. CDR3 DNA: TGCGCCAGCAGCCAAGATGGCCAGGACTACGAGCAGTACTTC. Encoded protein: CASSQDGQDYEQYF.

V usage is TRBV6-5 and J usage is TRBJ1-4; 12 bases are shared with TRBD1. The CDR3 runs 14 residues. V was clipped by 8 bases and J by 8 bases; unmatched bases: 6. Germline loops: CDR1 MNHEY, CDR2 SVGAGI. In DNA, the CDR3 is TGTGCCAGCGGCCGGGACAGGGGGCGCGAAAAACTGTTTTTT. It translates to CASGRDRGREKLFF.

This chain uses TRBV18 with TRBJ1-3; TRBD1 matches 11 bases. Per the germline V gene, CDR1 is KGHSH and CDR2 is LQKENI. The J segment lost 2 bases and the V segment lost 1 base, leaving 1 base of the junction unmatched. The CDR3 loop spans 16 amino acids. This CDR3 is CASSPLDRGPGNTIYF. For the CDR3, the DNA is TGTGCCAGCTCACCACTGGACAGGGGGCCTGGAAACACCATATATTTT.

J is TRBJ2-2 and V is TRBV5-1; 15 nucleotides align to TRBD2. Germline CDR1 is SGHRS and CDR2 is YFSETQ. V was clipped by 3 bases and J by 2 bases; unmatched bases: 8. This CDR3 has 19 amino acids. The CDR3 spells CASSSQGLAGGRNTGELFF. Here the CDR3 DNA reads TGCGCCAGCAGCTCTCAGGGACTAGCGGGAGGACGTAACACCGGGGAGCTGTTTTTT.

The V call is TRBV7-2, the J call TRBJ2-7; TRBD2 is a possible D gene (5 bases). The CDR3 length is 15 residues. Per the germline V gene, CDR1 is SGHTA and CDR2 is FQGNSA. V was pared by 6 bases and J by 1 base, with 16 bases between. The DNA for the CDR3 is TGTGCCAGCAGGAGGCAGAGGGAGCCGTCCTACGAGCAGTACTTC. Protein: CASRRQREPSYEQYF.

V and J are TRBV6-1 and TRBJ1-2; D ambiguous. Trimming removed 8 bases from V and 0 bases from J, with 16 bases in between. The germline V gene encodes CDR1 MNHNS and CDR2 SASEGT. There are 15 residues in the CDR3. The CDR3 coding sequence is TGTGCCAGCGACCACGTGGGAGGTGCTAACTATGGCTACACCTTC. This translates into CASDHVGGANYGYTF.